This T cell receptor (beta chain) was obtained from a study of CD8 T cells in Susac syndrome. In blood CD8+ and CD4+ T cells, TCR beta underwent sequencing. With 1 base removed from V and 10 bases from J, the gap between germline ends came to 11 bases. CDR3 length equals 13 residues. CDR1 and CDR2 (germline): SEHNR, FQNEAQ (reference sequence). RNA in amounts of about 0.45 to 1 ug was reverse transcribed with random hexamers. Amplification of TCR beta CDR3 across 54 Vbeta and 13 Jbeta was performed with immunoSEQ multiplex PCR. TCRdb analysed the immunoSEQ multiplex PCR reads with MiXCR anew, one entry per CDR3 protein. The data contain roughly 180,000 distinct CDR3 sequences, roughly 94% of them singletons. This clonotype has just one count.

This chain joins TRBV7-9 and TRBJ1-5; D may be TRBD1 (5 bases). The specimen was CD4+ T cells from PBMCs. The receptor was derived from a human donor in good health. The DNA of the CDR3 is TGTGCCAGCAGCTTAGTGGAGGGGCCCCCCCAGCATTTT. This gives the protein CASSLVEGPPQHF.